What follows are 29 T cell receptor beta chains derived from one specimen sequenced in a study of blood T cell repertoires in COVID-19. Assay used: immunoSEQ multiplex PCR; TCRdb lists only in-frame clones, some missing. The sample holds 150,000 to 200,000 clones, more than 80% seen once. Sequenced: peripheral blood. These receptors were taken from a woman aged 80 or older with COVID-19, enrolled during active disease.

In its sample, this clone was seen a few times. In DNA form, the CDR3 reads TGTGCCAGCAGTTACGGCGGGGGCACAGATACGCAGTATTTT. Translating it yields CASSYGGGTDTQYF. V is TRBV25-1 and J is TRBJ2-3; a weak D match, TRBD2 (6 bases). This CDR3 contains 14 residues. Germline CDR1 and CDR2: MGHDK and SYGVNS. Trimming stripped 5 bases from V and 1 base from J, with 10 bases between.

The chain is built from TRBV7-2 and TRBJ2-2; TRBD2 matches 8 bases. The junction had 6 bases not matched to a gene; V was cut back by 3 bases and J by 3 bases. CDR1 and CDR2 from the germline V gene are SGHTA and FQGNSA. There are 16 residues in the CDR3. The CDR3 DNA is TGTGCCAGCAGCTTTTTGTCGGGGGGGCACACCGGGGAGCTGTTTTTT. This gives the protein CASSFLSGGHTGELFF.

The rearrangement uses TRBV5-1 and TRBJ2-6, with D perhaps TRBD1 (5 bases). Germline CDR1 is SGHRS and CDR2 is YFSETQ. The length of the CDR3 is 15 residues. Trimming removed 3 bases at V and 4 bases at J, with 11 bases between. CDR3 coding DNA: TGCGCCAGCAGCTACTCAGGGTCGGGGGCCAACGTCCTGACTTTC. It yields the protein CASSYSGSGANVLTF.

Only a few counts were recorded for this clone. The DNA of the CDR3 is TGTGCCAGCAGCTTACACCCGACTAGCGGGAGGTTAGATACGCAGTATTTT. Its translation is CASSLHPTSGRLDTQYF. This chain links TRBV7-3 with TRBJ2-3; TRBD2 matches at 13 bases. V was clipped by 2 bases and J by 5 bases; unmatched bases: 7. The CDR3 extends over 17 amino acids. The germline CDR1 and CDR2 sequences are SGHTA and FQGTGA.

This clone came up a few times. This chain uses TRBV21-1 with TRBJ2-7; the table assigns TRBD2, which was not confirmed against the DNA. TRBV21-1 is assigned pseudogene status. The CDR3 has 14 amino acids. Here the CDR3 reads CASFKSGQPYEQYF. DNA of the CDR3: TGTGCCAGCTTTAAAAGCGGGCAGCCCTACGAGCAGTACTTC.

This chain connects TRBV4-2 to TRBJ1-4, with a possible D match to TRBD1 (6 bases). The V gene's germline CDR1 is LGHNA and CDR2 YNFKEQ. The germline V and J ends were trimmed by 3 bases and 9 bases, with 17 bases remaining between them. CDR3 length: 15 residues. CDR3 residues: CASSHPDRMRKKLFF. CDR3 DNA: TGTGCCAGCAGCCACCCTGACAGGATGAGGAAAAAACTGTTTTTT.

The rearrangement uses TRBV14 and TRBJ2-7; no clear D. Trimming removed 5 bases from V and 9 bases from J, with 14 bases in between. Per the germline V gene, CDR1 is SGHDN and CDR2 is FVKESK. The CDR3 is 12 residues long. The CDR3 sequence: CASSATRRWQYF. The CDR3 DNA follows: TGTGCCAGCAGCGCGACTCGACGCTGGCAGTACTTC.

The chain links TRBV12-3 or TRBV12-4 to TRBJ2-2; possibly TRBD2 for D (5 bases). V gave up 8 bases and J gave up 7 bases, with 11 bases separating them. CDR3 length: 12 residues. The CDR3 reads CASSLRGGELFF. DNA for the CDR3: TGTGCCAGCTCCCTTCGGGGCGGGGAGCTGTTTTTT.

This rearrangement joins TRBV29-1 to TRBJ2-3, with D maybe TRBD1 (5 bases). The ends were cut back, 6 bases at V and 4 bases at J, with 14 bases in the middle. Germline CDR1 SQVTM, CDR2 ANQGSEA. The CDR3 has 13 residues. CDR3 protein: CSVKTSGPDTQYF. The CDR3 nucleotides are TGCAGCGTAAAAACCTCAGGGCCAGATACGCAGTATTTT.

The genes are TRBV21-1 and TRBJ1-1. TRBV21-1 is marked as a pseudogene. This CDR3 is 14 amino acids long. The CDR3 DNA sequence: TGTGCCAGCAGCAAAGGGGAGGACGCTACTGAAGCTTTCTTT. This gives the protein CASSKGEDATEAFF.

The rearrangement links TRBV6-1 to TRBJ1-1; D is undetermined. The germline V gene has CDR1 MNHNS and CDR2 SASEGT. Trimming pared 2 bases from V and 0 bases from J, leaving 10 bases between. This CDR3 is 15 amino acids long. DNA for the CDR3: TGTGCCAGCAGTGAAAGAGTGCTGATGAACACTGAAGCTTTCTTT. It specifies CASSERVLMNTEAFF.

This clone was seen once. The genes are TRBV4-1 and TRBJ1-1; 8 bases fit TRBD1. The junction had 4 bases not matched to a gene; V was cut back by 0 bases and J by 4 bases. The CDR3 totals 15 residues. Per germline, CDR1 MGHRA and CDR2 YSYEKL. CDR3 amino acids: CASSQDSTGGTEAFF. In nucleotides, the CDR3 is TGCGCCAGCAGCCAAGATAGCACAGGGGGCACTGAAGCTTTCTTT.

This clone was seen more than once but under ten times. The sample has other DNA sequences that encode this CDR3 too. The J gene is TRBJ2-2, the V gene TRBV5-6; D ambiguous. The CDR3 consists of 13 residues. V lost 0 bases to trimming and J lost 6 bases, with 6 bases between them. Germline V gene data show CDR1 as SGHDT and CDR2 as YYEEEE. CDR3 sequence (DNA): TGTGCCAGCAGCTTGGGAGGCCCCGGGGAGCTGTTTTTT. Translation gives CASSLGGPGELFF.

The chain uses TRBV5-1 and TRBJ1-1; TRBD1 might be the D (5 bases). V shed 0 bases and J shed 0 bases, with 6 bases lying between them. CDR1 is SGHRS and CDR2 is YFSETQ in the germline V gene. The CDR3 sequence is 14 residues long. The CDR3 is CASSLDRLNTEAFF. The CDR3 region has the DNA TGCGCCAGCAGCTTGGACAGGTTGAACACTGAAGCTTTCTTT.

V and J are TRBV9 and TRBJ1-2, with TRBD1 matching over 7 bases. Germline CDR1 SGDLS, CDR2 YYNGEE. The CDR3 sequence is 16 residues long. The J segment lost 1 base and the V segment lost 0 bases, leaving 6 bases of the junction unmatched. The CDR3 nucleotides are TGTGCCAGCAGCGTAGTGGAGGGACAGTATAACTATGGCTACACCTTC. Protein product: CASSVVEGQYNYGYTF.

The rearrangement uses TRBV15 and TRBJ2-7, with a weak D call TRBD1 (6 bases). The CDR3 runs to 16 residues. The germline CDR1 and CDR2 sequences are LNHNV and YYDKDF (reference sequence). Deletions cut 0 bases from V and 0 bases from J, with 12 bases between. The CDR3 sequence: CATSRDTDSPSYEQYF. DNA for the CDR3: TGTGCCACCAGCAGAGATACGGACAGCCCCTCCTACGAGCAGTACTTC.

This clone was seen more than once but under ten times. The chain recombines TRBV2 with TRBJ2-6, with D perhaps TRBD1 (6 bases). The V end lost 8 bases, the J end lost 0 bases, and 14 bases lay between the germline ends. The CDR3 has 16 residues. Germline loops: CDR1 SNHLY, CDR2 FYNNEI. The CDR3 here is CASARDTTSGANVLTF. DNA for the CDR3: TGTGCCAGCGCGAGGGACACTACCTCTGGGGCCAACGTCCTGACTTTC.

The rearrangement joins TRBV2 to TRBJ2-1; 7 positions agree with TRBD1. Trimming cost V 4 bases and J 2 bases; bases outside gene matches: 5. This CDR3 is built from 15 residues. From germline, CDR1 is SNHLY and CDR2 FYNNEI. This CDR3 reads CASSGSGTAYNEQFF. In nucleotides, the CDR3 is TGTGCCAGCAGTGGTTCCGGGACAGCCTACAATGAGCAGTTCTTC.

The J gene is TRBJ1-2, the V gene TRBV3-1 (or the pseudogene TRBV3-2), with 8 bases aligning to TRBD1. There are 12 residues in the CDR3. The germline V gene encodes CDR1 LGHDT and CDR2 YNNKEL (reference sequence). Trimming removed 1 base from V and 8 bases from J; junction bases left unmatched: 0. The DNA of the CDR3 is TGTGCCAGCAGCCAAGGACAGGGGGGCTACACCTTC. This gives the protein CASSQGQGGYTF.

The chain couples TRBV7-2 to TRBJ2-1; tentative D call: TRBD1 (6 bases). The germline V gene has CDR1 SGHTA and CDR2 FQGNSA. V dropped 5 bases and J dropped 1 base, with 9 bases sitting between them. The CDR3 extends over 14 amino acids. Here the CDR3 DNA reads TGTGCCAGCAGCGAACAGGGTTCCTACAATGAGCAGTTCTTC. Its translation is CASSEQGSYNEQFF.

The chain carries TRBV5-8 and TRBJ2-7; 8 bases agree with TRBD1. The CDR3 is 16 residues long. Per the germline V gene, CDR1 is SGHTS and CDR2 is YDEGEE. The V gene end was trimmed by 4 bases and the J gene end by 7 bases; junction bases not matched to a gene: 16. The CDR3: CASSTRTGPQVGEQYF. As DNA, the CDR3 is TGTGCCAGCAGCACCCGGACAGGGCCTCAGGTGGGGGAGCAGTACTTC.

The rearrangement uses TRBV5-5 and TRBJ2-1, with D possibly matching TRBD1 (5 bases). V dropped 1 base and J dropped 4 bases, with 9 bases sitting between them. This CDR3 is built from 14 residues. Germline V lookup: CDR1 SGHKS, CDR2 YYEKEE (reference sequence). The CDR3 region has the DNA TGTGCCAGCAGCTTGAGCCGGACATACAATGAGCAGTTCTTC. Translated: CASSLSRTYNEQFF.

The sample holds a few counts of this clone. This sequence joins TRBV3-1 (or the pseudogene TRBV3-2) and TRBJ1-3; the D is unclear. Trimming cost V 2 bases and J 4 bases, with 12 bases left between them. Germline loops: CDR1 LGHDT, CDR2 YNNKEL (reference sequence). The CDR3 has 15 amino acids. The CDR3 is CASSQNRGLGNTIYF. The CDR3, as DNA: TGTGCCAGCAGCCAAAATCGGGGTTTGGGAAACACCATATATTTT.

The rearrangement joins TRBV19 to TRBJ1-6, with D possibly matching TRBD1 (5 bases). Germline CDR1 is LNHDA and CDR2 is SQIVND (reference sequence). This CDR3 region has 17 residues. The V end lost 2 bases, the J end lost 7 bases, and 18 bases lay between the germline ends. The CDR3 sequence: CASSIPPQGTSNSPLHF. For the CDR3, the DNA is TGTGCCAGTAGTATACCTCCCCAGGGTACATCCAATTCACCCCTCCACTTT.

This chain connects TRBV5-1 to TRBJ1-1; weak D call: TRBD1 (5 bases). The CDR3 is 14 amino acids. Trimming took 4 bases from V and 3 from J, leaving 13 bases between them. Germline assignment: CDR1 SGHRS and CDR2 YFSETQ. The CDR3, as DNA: TGCGCCAGCAGCCCCGAGTTCAGGGACACTGAAGCTTTCTTT. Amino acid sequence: CASSPEFRDTEAFF.

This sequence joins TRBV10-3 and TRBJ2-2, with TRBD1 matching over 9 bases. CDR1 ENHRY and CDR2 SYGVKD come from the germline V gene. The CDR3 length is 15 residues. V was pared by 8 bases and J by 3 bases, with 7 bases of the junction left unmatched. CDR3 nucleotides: TGTGCCATCTCCCGGGACAGGGCGGACACCGGGGAGCTGTTTTTT. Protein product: CAISRDRADTGELFF.

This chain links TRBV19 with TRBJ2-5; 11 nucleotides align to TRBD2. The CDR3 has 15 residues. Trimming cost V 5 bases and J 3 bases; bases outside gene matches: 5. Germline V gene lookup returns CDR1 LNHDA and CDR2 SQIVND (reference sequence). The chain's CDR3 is CASSLAGGLEETQYF. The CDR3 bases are TGTGCCAGTAGTCTAGCGGGGGGTTTAGAAGAGACCCAGTACTTC.

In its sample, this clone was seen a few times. CDR3 bases: TGTGCCAGCAGTGTGACTAGCTCCTACGAGCAGTACTTC. Its protein is CASSVTSSYEQYF. This rearrangement joins TRBV2 to TRBJ2-7; tentatively, D is TRBD2 (6 bases). V dropped 4 bases and J dropped 0 bases, with 7 bases sitting between them. The V gene's germline CDR1 is SNHLY and CDR2 FYNNEI. The CDR3 extends over 13 amino acids.

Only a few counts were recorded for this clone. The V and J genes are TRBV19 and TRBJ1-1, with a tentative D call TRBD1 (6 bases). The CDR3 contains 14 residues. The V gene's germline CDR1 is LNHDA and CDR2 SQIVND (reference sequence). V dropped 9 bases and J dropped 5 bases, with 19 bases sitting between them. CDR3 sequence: CASNQGILWTEAFF. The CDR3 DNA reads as TGTGCCAGCAATCAGGGGATTCTATGGACTGAAGCTTTCTTT.